This TCR beta chain was observed in a study of CD8 T cells in ankylosing spondylitis. Study-level points and caveats: Past research had described some motif variants in reactive arthritis synovial fluid and blood. Reported data indicate significant enrichment of disease-linked clones within matched ankylosing spondylitis synovial fluid.

J lost 4 bases, V lost 0 bases, and 3 bases had no gene match. The germline V gene encodes CDR1 SGHRS and CDR2 YFSETQ. The length of the CDR3 is 15 residues. Turning to this clonotype: Its antigen is unidentified.

TCRdb itself ran the 5' RACE reads through MiXCR, one entry per CDR3 protein. The sample has roughly 140,000 distinct CDR3 sequences; roughly 44% are singletons. The receptor comes from a male donor with ankylosing spondylitis. The chain recombines TRBV5-1 with TRBJ2-3; 9 bases align to TRBD1. Sequenced sample: synovial fluid, either unsorted or a sorted T cell fraction (not recorded which). Here the CDR3 DNA reads TGCGCCAGCAGCTTGGAAGGGGACAGGGCAGATACGCAGTATTTT. Translation: CASSLEGDRADTQYF.